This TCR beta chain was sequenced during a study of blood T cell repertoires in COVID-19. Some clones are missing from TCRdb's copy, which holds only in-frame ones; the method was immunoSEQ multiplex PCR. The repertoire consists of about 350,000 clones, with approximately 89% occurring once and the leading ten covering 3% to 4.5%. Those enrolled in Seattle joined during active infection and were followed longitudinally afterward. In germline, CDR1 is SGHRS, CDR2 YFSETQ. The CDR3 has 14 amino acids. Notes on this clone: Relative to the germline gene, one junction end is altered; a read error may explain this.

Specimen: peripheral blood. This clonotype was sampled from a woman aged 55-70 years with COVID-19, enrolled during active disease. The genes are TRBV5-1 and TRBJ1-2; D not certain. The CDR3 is CASRGAYMQQRLFF. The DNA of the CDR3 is TGCGCCAGCAGGGGAGCTTACATGCAACAAAGACTATTCTTC.